The next 30 T cell receptor beta chains were all read from a single sample in a study of shared clonotypes between healthy human individuals. Data came from immunoSEQ multiplex PCR; TCRdb stores just in-frame clones and leaves some out. The sample records 400,000 to 550,000 clones, around 79% being singletons. Sample: PBMCs. These receptors originate from a woman in her thirties or forties in good health. Some clones in this sample may be carry-over from other donors' samples.

The rearrangement joins TRBV19 to TRBJ1-2, with 8 bases matching TRBD1. The CDR3 is 16 residues long. J was trimmed by 6 bases and V by 4 bases; bases with no gene match: 13. CDR1 is LNHDA, CDR2 SQIVND, per germline (reference sequence). This chain's CDR3 is CASSTGGALATDGYTF. DNA of the CDR3: TGTGCCAGTAGTACAGGGGGCGCGCTGGCGACCGATGGCTACACCTTC.

The table lists this clone with a count of one. The chain has TRBV29-1 and TRBJ2-5; 11 bases fit TRBD2. This CDR3 is built from 14 residues. The V and J ends lost 3 bases and 8 bases, in that order; junction bases with no gene match: 8. From germline, CDR1 is SQVTM and CDR2 ANQGSEA. CDR3 residues: CSVEEVAGGVTQYF. In DNA form, the CDR3 reads TGCAGCGTTGAGGAGGTAGCGGGAGGGGTCACCCAGTACTTC.

The CDR3 DNA is TGCGCCAGCAGCCCCTTGGACAAGGAAGACGAGCAGTACTTC. It encodes CASSPLDKEDEQYF. The chain is built from TRBV5-1 and TRBJ2-5; D might be TRBD1 (5 bases). The DNA end is a closer match to TRBJ2-7, so the J assignment may be wrong. The V gene's germline CDR1 is SGHRS and CDR2 YFSETQ. CDR3 length equals 14 residues.

The rearrangement links TRBV27 to TRBJ2-7, with 11 nucleotides matching TRBD2. From germline, CDR1 is MNHEY and CDR2 SMNVEV (reference sequence). The CDR3 sequence is 20 residues long. Trimming removed 4 bases from V and 3 bases from J; junction bases left unmatched: 20. The DNA for the CDR3 is TGTGCCAGCAGTTACGGGAGATCGTGGGGTAGCGGGAGGGCCTTCTACGAGCAGTACTTC. Translating it yields CASSYGRSWGSGRAFYEQYF.

To note about this clone: This may stem from a read error, because a much larger clone lies one nucleotide away. The chain links TRBV7-7 to TRBJ1-1; 7 bases are shared with TRBD1. Looked up from germline, CDR1 is SSHAT and CDR2 is FNYEAQ (reference sequence). Trimming cost V 3 bases and J 4 bases; bases outside gene matches: 2. The CDR3 has 13 residues. The CDR3 DNA reads TGTGCCAGCAGCTTGAACAGGGGCACTGAAGCTTTCTTT. Residues: CASSLNRGTEAFF. Full variable domain (missing parts from reference TRBV7-7 and TRBJ1-1): GAGVSQSPRYKVTKRGQDVTLRCDPISSHATLYWYQQALGQGPEFLTYFNYEAQPDKSGLPSDRFSAERPEGSISTLTIQRTEQRDSAMYRCASSLNRGTEAFFGQGTRLTVV.

The J gene is TRBJ2-3, the V gene TRBV4-2, with D perhaps matching TRBD1 (6 bases). V was shortened by 0 bases and J by 1 base, with 14 bases between the two germline ends. The CDR3 is 17 amino acids. The germline V gene has CDR1 LGHNA and CDR2 YNFKEQ. CDR3 sequence: CASSQEGNREGTDTQYF. The CDR3 DNA sequence: TGTGCCAGCAGCCAAGAGGGAAACAGGGAAGGCACAGATACGCAGTATTTT.

This chain links TRBV5-1 with TRBJ2-3; 10 bases fit TRBD2. The J segment lost 4 bases and the V segment lost 1 base, leaving 6 bases of the junction unmatched. There are 16 residues in the CDR3. The germline V gene encodes CDR1 SGHRS and CDR2 YFSETQ. CDR3 sequence (DNA): TGCGCCAGCAGCTTGTCCCTAGCGGGAGTCCCAGATACGCAGTATTTT. The encoded protein is CASSLSLAGVPDTQYF. The variable domain in full, with the rest retrieved from reference TRBV5-1 and TRBJ2-3, is KAGVTQTPRYLIKTRGQQVTLSCSPISGHRSVSWYQQTPGQGLQFLFEYFSETQRNKGNFPGRFSGRQFSNSRSEMNVSTLELGDSALYLCASSLSLAGVPDTQYFGPGTRLTVL.

CDR3 bases: TGTGCCAGTACCGTGGGCAGGGGGCTCGACATTCAGTACTTC. Its protein product is CASTVGRGLDIQYF. This chain links TRBV19 with TRBJ2-4; TRBD1 agrees at 8 bases. Germline trimming cut 7 bases from V and 8 bases from J; bases unmatched to any gene: 10. The CDR3 is 14 amino acids. Germline V CDR1 and CDR2: LNHDA, SQIVND (reference sequence).

On this clone itself: This sample also contains other DNA sequences that code for the same CDR3. The chain recombines TRBV27 with TRBJ1-5, with D perhaps TRBD1 (5 bases). Trimming took 9 bases from V and 6 from J, leaving 15 bases between them. Per the germline V gene, CDR1 is MNHEY and CDR2 is SMNVEV (reference sequence). This CDR3 region has 13 residues. The chain's CDR3 is CASSGTGGQPQHF. Here the CDR3 DNA reads TGTGCCAGTTCGGGGACTGGAGGTCAGCCCCAGCATTTT.

The chain joins TRBV5-4 to TRBJ2-1; 8 bases align to TRBD2. Trimming took 6 bases from V and 0 from J; bases not matched to a gene: 5. This CDR3 spans 15 amino acids. Germline V CDR1 and CDR2: SGHNT, YYREEE (reference sequence). As DNA, the CDR3 is TGTGCCAGCACCTTAAGCGGGAGCTCCTACAATGAGCAGTTCTTC. Amino acids: CASTLSGSSYNEQFF.

The gene calls are TRBV5-1 and TRBJ2-7, with D perhaps matching TRBD1 (6 bases). V was pared by 2 bases and J by 7 bases, with 13 bases between. This CDR3 is built from 13 residues. Germline V CDR1 and CDR2: SGHRS, YFSETQ. CDR3 coding DNA: TGCGCCAGCAGCTTCCCAGGGGATCGGGAGCAGTACTTC. Translation: CASSFPGDREQYF.

The chain uses TRBV10-3 and TRBJ2-3; 8 nucleotides align to TRBD2. CDR3 length equals 14 residues. V was pared by 5 bases and J by 4 bases, with 5 bases of the junction left unmatched. Germline CDR1 and CDR2: ENHRY and SYGVKD. CDR3 sequence (DNA): TGTGCCATCAGTCAGCGGGAGCTGGCAGATACGCAGTATTTT. Encoded protein: CAISQRELADTQYF.

This chain uses TRBV7-7 with TRBJ2-5, with 10 nucleotides matching TRBD2. V gave up 6 bases and J gave up 3 bases; unmatched junction bases: 7. There are 15 residues in the CDR3. Germline-derived CDR1 and CDR2 are SSHAT and FNYEAQ (reference sequence). For the CDR3, the DNA is TGTGCCAGCAGTCCTTCGCTAGCGGGGGAAGAGACCCAGTACTTC. It specifies CASSPSLAGEETQYF.

The chain joins TRBV7-2 to TRBJ2-3; D perhaps matches TRBD2 (6 bases). Per the germline V gene, CDR1 is SGHTA and CDR2 is FQGNSA. With 2 bases removed from V and 6 bases from J, the gap between germline ends came to 12 bases. CDR3 length: 14 amino acids. The CDR3 nucleotides are TGTGCCAGCAGCTTAACGCGGGATGATGATACGCAGTATTTT. As protein: CASSLTRDDDTQYF.

About this clone: This may come from a read error, since a much larger clone is one base off. The same CDR3 is also encoded by other DNA sequences in this sample. The rearrangement uses TRBV29-1 and TRBJ1-1; the D gene is possibly TRBD1 (5 bases). Germline V lookup: CDR1 SQVTM, CDR2 ANQGSEA. This CDR3 has 13 amino acids. Trimming cost V 6 bases and J 5 bases, with 16 bases left between them. CDR3 residues: CSVGQRLGTEAFF. The CDR3 DNA is TGCAGCGTGGGGCAGAGACTAGGGACTGAAGCTTTCTTT.

J is TRBJ1-1 and V is TRBV5-1; tentatively, D is TRBD1 (5 bases). The V end was cut by 0 bases, the J end by 9 bases, with 15 bases between. The CDR3 extends over 14 amino acids. Per germline, CDR1 SGHRS and CDR2 YFSETQ. The CDR3 loop is CASSLGGTQAQAFF. The CDR3 region has the DNA TGCGCCAGCAGCTTGGGCGGGACGCAAGCGCAAGCTTTCTTT.

The rearrangement uses TRBV18 and TRBJ2-2; the match to TRBD2 covers 9 bases. After removal of 2 bases from V and 5 bases from J, the junction contained 12 bases not matched to a gene. Germline CDR1 KGHSH, CDR2 LQKENI. The CDR3 covers 18 residues. The CDR3 DNA follows: TGTGCCAGCTCACCAATGAGACTAGCGGAGTGGGTTACCGGGGAGCTGTTTTTT. As protein: CASSPMRLAEWVTGELFF.

This chain connects TRBV5-4 to TRBJ2-4, with 7 bases aligning to TRBD2. Per germline, CDR1 SGHNT and CDR2 YYREEE (reference sequence). The V segment lost 0 bases and the J segment 6 bases; nucleotides outside the gene matches: 6. CDR3 length: 15 amino acids. CDR3 amino acids: CASSLDAGDGNIQYF. For the CDR3, the DNA is TGTGCCAGCAGCTTGGACGCGGGAGACGGAAACATTCAGTACTTC. The full variable domain, in which reference TRBV5-4 and TRBJ2-4 provide the parts outside the CDR3, is ETGVTQSPTHLIKTRGQQVTLRCSSQSGHNTVSWYQQALGQGPQFIFQYYREEENGRGNFPPRFSGLQFPNYSSELNVNALELDDSALYLCASSLDAGDGNIQYFGAGTRLSVL.

The rearrangement joins TRBV6-1 to TRBJ2-3; D may be TRBD2 (5 bases). Trimming took 4 bases from V and 0 from J, leaving 14 bases between them. The CDR3 totals 16 residues. Germline CDR1 reads MNHNS; CDR2 reads SASEGT. DNA for the CDR3: TGTGCCAGCAGTGCCCGGAGGAGGCGTAGCACAGATACGCAGTATTTT. This translates into CASSARRRRSTDTQYF.

This clone was seen a single time. The V gene is TRBV5-1, the J gene TRBJ1-2; D may be TRBD1 (5 bases). Trimming removed 4 bases from V and 2 bases from J, with 12 bases in between. This CDR3 has 14 residues. Germline CDR1 SGHRS, CDR2 YFSETQ. CDR3 region: CASSPGTENYGYTF. CDR3 nucleotides: TGCGCCAGCAGCCCGGGGACGGAGAACTATGGCTACACCTTC.

The rearrangement uses TRBV11-2 and TRBJ2-5; D is uncertain. The V gene's germline CDR1 is SGHAT and CDR2 FQNNGV. Trimming stripped 6 bases from V and 9 bases from J, with 20 bases between. This CDR3 is built from 14 residues. The CDR3: CASSLTQSALSQYF. The CDR3 nucleotides read TGTGCCAGCAGTTTAACGCAATCCGCTCTGTCCCAGTACTTC.

This sequence joins TRBV29-1 and TRBJ1-2; tentative D call: TRBD1 (6 bases). Trimming cost V 2 bases and J 8 bases, with 9 bases left between them. The CDR3 consists of 11 residues. The germline V gene encodes CDR1 SQVTM and CDR2 ANQGSEA. Here the CDR3 DNA reads TGCAGCGTTGAAAAGGGGGGAGGCTACACCTTC. Protein product: CSVEKGGGYTF.

The chain has TRBV30 and TRBJ1-4; 10 positions agree with TRBD1. CDR3 length equals 14 residues. V dropped 5 bases and J dropped 8; count of bases not matched to a gene: 8. Germline CDR1 is GTSNPN and CDR2 is SVGIG (reference sequence). As DNA, the CDR3 is TGTGCCTGGGTAGACAGGGGGCGCGACGAAAAACTGTTTTTT. Its protein is CAWVDRGRDEKLFF.

This chain connects TRBV10-2 to TRBJ2-7; tentatively, D is TRBD2 (6 bases). V shed 3 bases and J shed 0 bases, with 18 bases lying between them. The CDR3 consists of 17 residues. CDR1 and CDR2 (germline): WSHSY, SAAADI. The CDR3 here is CASSDGGSPILSYEQYF. The DNA for the CDR3 is TGCGCCAGCAGTGATGGGGGGAGCCCGATACTCTCCTACGAGCAGTACTTC.

CDR3 coding DNA: TGCAGCGTTGTGAATTTGGGGTGGGCAGATACGCAGTATTTT. It is translated as CSVVNLGWADTQYF. This chain connects TRBV29-1 to TRBJ2-3, with D unclear. CDR1 and CDR2 (germline): SQVTM, ANQGSEA. Trimming removed 4 bases from V and 4 bases from J, with 15 bases in between. The length of the CDR3 is 14 residues.

The chain employs TRBV10-3 and TRBJ2-3, with D perhaps matching TRBD2 (6 bases). The germline gives CDR1 ENHRY, CDR2 SYGVKD. V was trimmed by 7 bases and J by 0 bases, leaving 14 bases between them. This CDR3 contains 15 residues. The CDR3 protein is CAIKEGVYSTDTQYF. CDR3 DNA sequence: TGTGCCATCAAGGAGGGCGTTTATAGCACAGATACGCAGTATTTT.

The chain recombines TRBV28 with TRBJ2-1; TRBD1 is a possible D gene (6 bases). V lost 5 bases and J 4 bases, leaving 15 bases between the germline ends. Germline V CDR1 and CDR2: MDHEN, SYDVKM. The CDR3 is 15 amino acids. As DNA, the CDR3 is TGTGCCAGCAGTCCGGTGGGGGCTCTGTACAATGAGCAGTTCTTC. Encoded protein: CASSPVGALYNEQFF.

This chain uses TRBV10-3 with TRBJ2-7; D could derive from TRBD1 or TRBD2 (5 bases each). Trimming pared 5 bases from V and 3 bases from J, leaving 26 bases between. This CDR3 has 18 residues. Germline CDR1 is ENHRY and CDR2 is SYGVKD. Here the CDR3 DNA reads TGTGCCATCAGTAGCCGGGACCCTTACTCTTCTGGGGGCTACGAGCAGTACTTC. It yields the protein CAISSRDPYSSGGYEQYF.

This clone was counted a few times. Other DNA variants within this sample encode the same CDR3. The rearrangement uses TRBV18 and TRBJ1-5; 9 bases are shared with TRBD1. The CDR3 totals 15 residues. V was pared by 3 bases and J by 2 bases, with 2 bases of the junction left unmatched. Germline V gene sequence: CDR1 KGHSH, CDR2 LQKENI. The DNA of the CDR3 is TGTGCCAGCTCACCGACAGGGGGAGGCAATCAGCCCCAGCATTTT. It specifies CASSPTGGGNQPQHF.

The chain combines TRBV27 with TRBJ2-4; D gene uncertain. CDR3 length: 14 amino acids. The germline V gene encodes CDR1 MNHEY and CDR2 SMNVEV (reference sequence). V was trimmed by 2 bases and J by 4 bases, leaving 9 bases between them. CDR3 bases: TGTGCCAGCAGTTTAACGTGGGGTAAAAACATTCAGTACTTC. It specifies CASSLTWGKNIQYF.